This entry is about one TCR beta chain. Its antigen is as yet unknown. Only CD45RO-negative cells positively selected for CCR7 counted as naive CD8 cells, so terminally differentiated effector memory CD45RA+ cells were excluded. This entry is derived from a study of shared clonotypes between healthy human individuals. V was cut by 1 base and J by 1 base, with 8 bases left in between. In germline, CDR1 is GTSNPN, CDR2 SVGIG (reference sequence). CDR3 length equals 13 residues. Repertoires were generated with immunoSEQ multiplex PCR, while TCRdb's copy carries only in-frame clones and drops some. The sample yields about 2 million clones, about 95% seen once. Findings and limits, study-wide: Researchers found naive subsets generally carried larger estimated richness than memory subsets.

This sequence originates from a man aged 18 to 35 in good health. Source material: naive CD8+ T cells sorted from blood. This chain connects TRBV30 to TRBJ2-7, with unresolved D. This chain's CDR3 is CAWSGRFSYEQYF. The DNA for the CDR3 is TGTGCCTGGAGTGGCAGGTTTTCCTACGAGCAGTACTTC.